The 26 T cell receptor beta chains listed next were all sequenced from one sample in a study of blood T cell repertoires in COVID-19. Measured with immunoSEQ multiplex PCR; TCRdb has only the in-frame clones, and not every one. Seen here are 300,000 to 400,000 clones, roughly nine tenths observed once, and the top ten hold more than 0.9%. Specimen: PBMCs or T cells enriched from blood (not recorded which). The origin of the receptors is a woman between 25 and 40 years old who had recovered from COVID-19.

This chain links TRBV2 with TRBJ1-2; 7 positions agree with TRBD1. The V segment lost 5 bases and the J segment 5 bases; nucleotides outside the gene matches: 8. Looked up from germline, CDR1 is SNHLY and CDR2 is FYNNEI. The CDR3 sequence is 14 residues long. The CDR3 DNA reads as TGTGCCAGCAGTACCGACAGGGTGGGGTATGGCTACACCTTC. Its translation: CASSTDRVGYGYTF.

This clone has only one observation. The chain joins TRBV2 to TRBJ2-3; 7 positions agree with TRBD2. The CDR3 covers 15 residues. Germline trimming cut 2 bases from V and 0 bases from J; bases unmatched to any gene: 2. Per germline, CDR1 SNHLY and CDR2 FYNNEI. The chain's CDR3 is CASSELAASTDTQYF. CDR3 bases: TGTGCCAGCAGTGAACTAGCGGCTAGCACAGATACGCAGTATTTT.

This rearrangement joins TRBV14 to TRBJ2-3; D is ambiguous. V was cut by 0 bases and J by 2 bases, with 9 bases left in between. Looked up from germline, CDR1 is SGHDN and CDR2 is FVKESK. The CDR3 contains 15 residues. The CDR3: CASSQDLGLTDTQYF. The CDR3 bases are TGTGCCAGCAGCCAAGATCTTGGGCTCACAGATACGCAGTATTTT.

The V and J genes are TRBV5-4 and TRBJ1-1; no definite D call. The germline gives CDR1 SGHNT, CDR2 YYREEE (reference sequence). The length of the CDR3 is 13 residues. V lost 4 bases and J 3 bases, leaving 10 bases between the germline ends. The CDR3 DNA reads TGTGCCAGCAGCATAGGACTAGACACTGAAGCTTTCTTT. It is translated as CASSIGLDTEAFF. Together with reference TRBV5-4 and TRBJ1-1, the CDR3 gives the full variable domain: ETGVTQSPTHLIKTRGQQVTLRCSSQSGHNTVSWYQQALGQGPQFIFQYYREEENGRGNFPPRFSGLQFPNYSSELNVNALELDDSALYLCASSIGLDTEAFFGQGTRLTVV.

The chain combines TRBV13 with TRBJ2-2; the D gene is possibly TRBD1 (6 bases). V was pared by 4 bases and J by 6 bases, with 9 bases between. Germline values: CDR1 PRHDT, CDR2 FYEKMQ (reference sequence). The CDR3 has 13 residues. The CDR3 sequence: CASSSRGPGELFF. As DNA, the CDR3 is TGTGCCAGCAGCTCCAGGGGTCCCGGGGAGCTGTTTTTT.

This clone turned up a few times. The rearrangement links TRBV3-1 (or the pseudogene TRBV3-2) to TRBJ1-4, with D maybe TRBD1 (6 bases). V lost 4 bases and J 7 bases, leaving 22 bases between the germline ends. Germline V CDR1 and CDR2: LGHDT, YNNKEL (reference sequence). The CDR3 runs to 17 residues. This chain's CDR3 is CASSPRDVGARVEKLFF. Written as DNA, the CDR3 is TGTGCCAGCAGCCCACGTGATGTGGGGGCGCGGGTTGAAAAACTGTTTTTT.

In nucleotides, the CDR3 is TGTGCCAGCAGTTTCTTCGGACGGGGGTCAGAGACCCAGTACTTC. It specifies CASSFFGRGSETQYF. This rearrangement joins TRBV28 to TRBJ2-5; D possibly corresponds to TRBD2 (6 bases). CDR3 length: 15 residues. Trimming took 3 bases from V and 4 from J, leaving 15 bases between them. Germline assignment: CDR1 MDHEN and CDR2 SYDVKM. Full variable domain (missing parts from reference TRBV28 and TRBJ2-5): DVKVTQSSRYLVKRTGEKVFLECVQDMDHENMFWYRQDPGLGLRLIYFSYDVKMKEKGDIPEGYSVSREKKERFSLILESASTNQTSMYLCASSFFGRGSETQYFGPGTRLLVL.

The V call is TRBV7-2, the J call TRBJ2-3, with D maybe TRBD1 (5 bases). Germline V gene data show CDR1 as SGHTA and CDR2 as FQGNSA. V shed 1 base and J shed 3 bases, with 14 bases lying between them. This CDR3 region has 16 residues. Here the CDR3 reads CASSLGPDIKTDTQYF. CDR3 DNA: TGTGCCAGCAGCTTAGGTCCGGACATTAAAACAGATACGCAGTATTTT.

The table lists this clone with a count of one. This rearrangement joins TRBV28 to TRBJ1-5, with D possibly matching TRBD1 (5 bases). V shed 3 bases and J shed 10 bases, with 16 bases lying between them. The V gene's germline CDR1 is MDHEN and CDR2 SYDVKM. This CDR3 comprises 14 residues. CDR3 region: CASSLGGSNRPQHF. In nucleotides, the CDR3 is TGTGCCAGCAGTTTGGGGGGATCCAATCGACCCCAGCATTTT.

The genes are TRBV25-1 and TRBJ2-7; D call uncertain. The V and J ends lost 2 bases and 6 bases respectively, with 11 bases between them. Germline V gene data show CDR1 as MGHDK and CDR2 as SYGVNS. The CDR3 runs 13 residues. The CDR3 DNA follows: TGTGCCAGCAGTGAACTCGCGATCGGCGAGCAGTACTTC. Translated, it gives CASSELAIGEQYF.

The J gene is TRBJ1-2, the V gene TRBV30, with D tentatively TRBD1 (5 bases). V lost 0 bases and J 4 bases, leaving 15 bases between the germline ends. The CDR3 is 15 amino acids. Germline values: CDR1 GTSNPN, CDR2 SVGIG (reference sequence). The CDR3 DNA sequence: TGTGCCTGGAGTGTACCTGGGGCGCAGACCTATGGCTACACCTTC. Protein product: CAWSVPGAQTYGYTF. Full variable domain (rest looked up from reference TRBV30 and TRBJ1-2): SQTIHQWPATLVQPVGSPLSLECTVEGTSNPNLYWYRQAAGRGLQLLFYSVGIGQISSEVPQNLSASRPQDRQFILSSKKLLLSDSGFYLCAWSVPGAQTYGYTFGSGTRLTVV.

V gene TRBV10-2 combines with J gene TRBJ2-5; TRBD1 agrees at 8 bases. The CDR3 has 13 amino acids. V shed 5 bases and J 5 bases; nucleotides not matched to a gene: 4. The germline V gene has CDR1 WSHSY and CDR2 SAAADI. CDR3 coding DNA: TGCGCCAGCAGTACAGGGGGTGGGGAGACCCAGTACTTC. This translates into CASSTGGGETQYF.

This chain uses TRBV2 with TRBJ1-2; TRBD1 might be the D (6 bases). This CDR3 is built from 14 residues. CDR1 is SNHLY and CDR2 is FYNNEI in the germline V gene. V was clipped by 7 bases and J by 2 bases, with 14 bases between them. CDR3 residues: CASTDPGTNYGYTF. The CDR3 coding sequence is TGTGCCAGCACCGATCCCGGGACAAACTATGGCTACACCTTC.

The rearrangement uses TRBV25-1 and TRBJ1-1; 10 positions match TRBD1. The germline V gene has CDR1 MGHDK and CDR2 SYGVNS. CDR3 length: 15 residues. With V trimmed by 3 bases and J by 4 bases, 5 bases remained unmatched. The CDR3 nucleotides read TGTGCCAGCAGTGATCCCCGGACAGGGGGCACTGAAGCTTTCTTT. It yields the protein CASSDPRTGGTEAFF.

J is TRBJ1-3 and V is TRBV7-2, with TRBD1 matching over 7 bases. This CDR3 is built from 18 residues. With 5 bases clipped from V and 7 bases from J, the junction kept 20 bases outside the gene matches. CDR1 is SGHTA and CDR2 is FQGNSA in the germline V gene. CDR3 DNA sequence: TGTGCCAGCAGCCAATGGACAGGTCCCCGACCAAAGGGGAACACCATATATTTT. Encoded protein: CASSQWTGPRPKGNTIYF.

The rearrangement links TRBV5-8 to TRBJ1-1, with 9 nucleotides matching TRBD1. J was trimmed by 5 bases and V by 4 bases; bases with no gene match: 15. CDR1 and CDR2 (germline): SGHTS, YDEGEE. The CDR3 has 17 amino acids. The CDR3 bases are TGTGCCAGCAGCACCGGACAGGGGTCCTCCGGATGGACTGAAGCTTTCTTT. Its translation is CASSTGQGSSGWTEAFF.

The V gene is TRBV7-9, the J gene TRBJ1-1; no definite D call. In germline, CDR1 is SEHNR, CDR2 FQNEAQ (reference sequence). This CDR3 is built from 14 residues. The germline V and J ends were trimmed by 3 bases and 1 base, with 9 bases remaining between them. CDR3 in DNA: TGTGCCAGCAGCTTGCAGGTTTCGAACACTGAAGCTTTCTTT. It translates to CASSLQVSNTEAFF.

This rearrangement joins TRBV4-1 to TRBJ1-4, with 7 bases matching TRBD1. CDR3 size: 15 residues. Germline V CDR1 and CDR2: MGHRA, YSYEKL. Germline trimming cut 4 bases from V and 5 bases from J; bases unmatched to any gene: 7. CDR3 DNA: TGCGCCAGCAGCCGACGGACAGGCTCCAATGAAAAACTGTTTTTT. Its protein is CASSRRTGSNEKLFF.

The chain recombines TRBV3-1 (or the pseudogene TRBV3-2) with TRBJ1-5; no definite D call. Germline values: CDR1 LGHDT, CDR2 YNNKEL (reference sequence). Trimming removed 4 bases from V and 5 bases from J, with 9 bases in between. This CDR3 has 13 residues. CDR3 nucleotides: TGTGCCAGCAGCCCTACGTCGGATCAGCCCCAGCATTTT. Amino acid sequence: CASSPTSDQPQHF.

This clone was recorded a few times. The same CDR3 is also encoded by other DNA sequences in this sample. The chain joins TRBV27 to TRBJ2-7, with a tentative D call TRBD1 (5 bases). In germline, CDR1 is MNHEY, CDR2 SMNVEV (reference sequence). The CDR3 totals 13 residues. The V end was cut by 3 bases, the J end by 2 bases, with 8 bases between. CDR3 nucleotides: TGTGCCAGCAGTTTGACAGCAGCCTACGAGCAGTACTTC. Translating it yields CASSLTAAYEQYF.

The V gene is TRBV29-1, the J gene TRBJ1-3, with unresolved D. Germline CDR1 and CDR2: SQVTM and ANQGSEA. CDR3 length: 12 residues. Deletions cut 6 bases from V and 3 bases from J, with 9 bases between. The CDR3 DNA sequence: TGCAGCGTGGTAGAAGATGGAAACACCATATATTTT. Translation gives CSVVEDGNTIYF.

V is TRBV7-9 and J is TRBJ2-7; D is unclear. V lost 2 bases and J lost 3, with 14 bases in between. Germline V gives CDR1 SEHNR, CDR2 FQNEAQ (reference sequence). This CDR3 has 15 residues. This CDR3 reads CASSLTASRGYEQYF. Written as DNA, the CDR3 is TGTGCCAGCAGCTTAACTGCCTCAAGAGGCTACGAGCAGTACTTC.

The J gene is TRBJ1-1, the V gene TRBV4-1; D possibly corresponds to TRBD1 (6 bases). CDR1 and CDR2 from the germline V gene are MGHRA and YSYEKL. The CDR3 sequence is 14 residues long. Trimming shortened V by 6 bases and J by 4 bases, and 15 bases separated the two germline ends. The CDR3 sequence is CASRLRGGGTEAFF. DNA of the CDR3: TGCGCCAGCAGACTTCGGGGGGGCGGCACTGAAGCTTTCTTT.

The gene calls are TRBV2 and TRBJ1-1, with unresolved D. V lost 0 bases to trimming and J lost 0 bases, with 8 bases between them. CDR1 and CDR2 (germline): SNHLY, FYNNEI. The CDR3 has 15 amino acids. The CDR3 protein is CASSEAVHMNTEAFF. In nucleotides, the CDR3 is TGTGCCAGCAGTGAAGCTGTACACATGAACACTGAAGCTTTCTTT.

The chain carries TRBV3-1 (or the pseudogene TRBV3-2) and TRBJ1-4; no reliable D call. The ends were cut back, 3 bases at V and 4 bases at J, with 3 bases in the middle. This CDR3 comprises 12 residues. The V gene's germline CDR1 is LGHDT and CDR2 YNNKEL (reference sequence). The CDR3 region is CASSHRNEKLFF. The CDR3 DNA sequence: TGTGCCAGCAGCCACCGTAATGAAAAACTGTTTTTT.

This chain joins TRBV18 and TRBJ2-3, with 8 nucleotides matching TRBD2. This CDR3 comprises 15 residues. Germline values: CDR1 KGHSH, CDR2 LQKENI. V dropped 2 bases and J dropped 2; count of bases not matched to a gene: 3. Here the CDR3 DNA reads TGTGCCAGCTCACCAGTTAGCGGGGTCACAGATACGCAGTATTTT. It yields the protein CASSPVSGVTDTQYF.